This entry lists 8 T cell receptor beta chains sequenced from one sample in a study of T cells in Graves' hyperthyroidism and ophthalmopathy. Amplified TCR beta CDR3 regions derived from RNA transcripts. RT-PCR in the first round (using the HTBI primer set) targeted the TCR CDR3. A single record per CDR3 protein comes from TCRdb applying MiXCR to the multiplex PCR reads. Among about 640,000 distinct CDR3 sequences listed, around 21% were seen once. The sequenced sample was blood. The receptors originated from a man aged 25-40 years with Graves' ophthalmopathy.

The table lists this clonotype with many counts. For the CDR3, the DNA is TGTGCCAGCAGTCTTGGGACTACCCAGGGCGAGCAGTACTTC. Translated: CASSLGTTQGEQYF. This rearrangement joins TRBV12-3 or TRBV12-4 to TRBJ2-7; 7 bases align to TRBD2. The CDR3 sequence is 14 residues long. The trim removed 5 bases at V and 6 bases at J, leaving 10 bases unmatched.

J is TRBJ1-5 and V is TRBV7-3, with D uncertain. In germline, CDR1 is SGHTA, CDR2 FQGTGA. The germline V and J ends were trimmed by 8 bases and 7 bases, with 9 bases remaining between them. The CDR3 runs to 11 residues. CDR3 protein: CASSGRQPQHF. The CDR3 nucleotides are TGTGCCAGCTCGGGTCGGCAGCCCCAGCATTTT.

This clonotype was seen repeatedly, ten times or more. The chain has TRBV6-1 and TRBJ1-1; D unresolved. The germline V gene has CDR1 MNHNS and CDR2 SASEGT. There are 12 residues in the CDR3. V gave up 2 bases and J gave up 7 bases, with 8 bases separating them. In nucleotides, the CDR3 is TGTGCCAGCAGTGAAAATTGGAATGAAGCTTTCTTT. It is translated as CASSENWNEAFF.

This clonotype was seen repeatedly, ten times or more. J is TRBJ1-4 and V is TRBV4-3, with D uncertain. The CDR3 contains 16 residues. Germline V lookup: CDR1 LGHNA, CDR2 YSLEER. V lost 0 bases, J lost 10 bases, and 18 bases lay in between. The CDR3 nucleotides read TGCGCCAGCAGCCAAGATGAAGGATCACTGACGGGAAAACTGTTTTTT. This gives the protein CASSQDEGSLTGKLFF.

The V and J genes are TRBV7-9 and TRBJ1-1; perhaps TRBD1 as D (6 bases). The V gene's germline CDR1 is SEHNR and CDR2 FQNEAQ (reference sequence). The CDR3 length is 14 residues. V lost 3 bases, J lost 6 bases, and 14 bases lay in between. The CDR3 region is CASSFEGVTPEAFF. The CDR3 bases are TGTGCCAGCAGCTTCGAGGGGGTGACACCTGAAGCTTTCTTT.

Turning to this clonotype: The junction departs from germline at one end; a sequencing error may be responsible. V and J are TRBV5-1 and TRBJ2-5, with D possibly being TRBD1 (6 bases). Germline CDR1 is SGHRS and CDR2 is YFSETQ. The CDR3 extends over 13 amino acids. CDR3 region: CVSRPEGEETQYF. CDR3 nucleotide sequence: TGCGTCAGCAGGCCCGAGGGGGAAGAGACCCAGTACTTC.

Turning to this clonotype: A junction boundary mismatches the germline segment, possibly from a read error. The CDR3 DNA is TGTGCCATCAGTGAGGTACCCGGGACAGGGGGCGCCTCCTGCGAGCAGTACTTC. It translates to CAISEVPGTGGASCEQYF. The rearrangement joins TRBV10-3 to TRBJ2-7; 12 bases match TRBD1. The CDR3 contains 18 residues. Germline lookup yields CDR1 ENHRY and CDR2 SYGVKD.

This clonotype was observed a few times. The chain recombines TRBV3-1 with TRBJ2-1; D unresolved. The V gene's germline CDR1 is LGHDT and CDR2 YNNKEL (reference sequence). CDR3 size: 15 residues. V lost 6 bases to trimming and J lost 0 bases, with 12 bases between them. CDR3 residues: CASRGKVSSYNEQFF. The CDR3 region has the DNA TGTGCCAGCAGGGGGAAGGTGAGCTCCTACAATGAGCAGTTCTTC.